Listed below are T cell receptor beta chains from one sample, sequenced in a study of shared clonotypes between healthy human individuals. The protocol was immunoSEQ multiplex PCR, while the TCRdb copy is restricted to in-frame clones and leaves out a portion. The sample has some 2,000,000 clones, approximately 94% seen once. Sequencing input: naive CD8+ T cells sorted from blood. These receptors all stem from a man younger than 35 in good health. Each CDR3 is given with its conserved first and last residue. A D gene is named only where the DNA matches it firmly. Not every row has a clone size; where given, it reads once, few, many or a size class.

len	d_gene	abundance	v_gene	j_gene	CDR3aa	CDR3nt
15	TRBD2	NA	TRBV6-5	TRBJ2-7	CASRAGLAGVYEQYF	TGTGCCAGCAGAGCGGGACTAGCGGGAGTCTACGAGCAGTACTTC
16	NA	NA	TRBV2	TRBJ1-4	CASSTFPGELTEKLFF	TGTGCCAGCAGTACCTTCCCAGGGGAACTAACTGAAAAACTGTTTTTT
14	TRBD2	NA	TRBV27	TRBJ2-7	CASSMGGSSYEQYF	TGTGCCAGCAGTATGGGCGGGAGCTCCTACGAGCAGTACTTC
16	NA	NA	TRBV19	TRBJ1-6	CASSIVSDRVDSPLHF	TGTGCCAGTAGTATCGTTTCGGACAGAGTGGATTCACCCCTCCACTTT
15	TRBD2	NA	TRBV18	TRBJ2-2	CASSLLAGETGELFF	TGTGCCAGCTCACTTCTAGCGGGAGAAACCGGGGAGCTGTTTTTT
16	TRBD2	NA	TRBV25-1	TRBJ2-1	CASSATSGRGWNEQFF	TGTGCCAGCAGTGCCACCAGCGGGAGGGGGTGGAATGAGCAGTTCTTC
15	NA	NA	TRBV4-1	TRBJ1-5	CASSRSSGEGQPQHF	TGCGCCAGCAGCCGATCCTCGGGCGAAGGTCAGCCCCAGCATTTT
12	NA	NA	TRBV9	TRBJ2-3	CASSDSGDTQYF	TGTGCCAGCAGCGACTCAGGAGATACGCAGTATTTT
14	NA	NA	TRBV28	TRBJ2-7	CASSLSGQDYEQYF	TGTGCCAGCAGTTTAAGCGGGCAGGACTACGAGCAGTACTTC
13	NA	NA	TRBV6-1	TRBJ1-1	CASSEGGGTEAFF	TGTGCCAGCAGTGAAGGGGGGGGCACTGAAGCTTTCTTT
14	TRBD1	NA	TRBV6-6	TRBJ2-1	CASSYPTGVDEQFF	TGTGCCAGCAGTTACCCAACAGGGGTGGATGAGCAGTTCTTC
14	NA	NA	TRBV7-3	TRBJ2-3	CASTEEGSTDTQYF	TGTGCCAGCACCGAAGAAGGAAGCACAGATACGCAGTATTTT
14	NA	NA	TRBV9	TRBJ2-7	CASSVGRGSYEQYF	TGTGCCAGCAGCGTAGGGCGGGGCTCCTACGAGCAGTACTTC
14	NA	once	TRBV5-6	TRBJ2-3	CASSLAGGPDTQYF	TGTGCCAGCAGCTTGGCCGGGGGGCCAGATACGCAGTATTTT
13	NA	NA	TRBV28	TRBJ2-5	CASSFSGEETQYF	TGTGCCAGCAGTTTTTCAGGGGAAGAGACCCAGTACTTC
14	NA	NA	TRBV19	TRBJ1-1	CASSIYWEYTEAFF	TGTGCCAGTAGTATATACTGGGAGTACACTGAAGCTTTCTTT
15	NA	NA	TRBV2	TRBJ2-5	CASSEWTEPQETQYF	TGTGCCAGCAGTGAATGGACGGAGCCACAAGAGACCCAGTACTTC
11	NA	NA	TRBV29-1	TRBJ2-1	CSVGSYNEQFF	TGCAGCGTGGGGAGTTACAATGAGCAGTTCTTC
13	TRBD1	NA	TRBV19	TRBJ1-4	CASSIEGTDKLFF	TGTGCCAGTAGTATAGAAGGGACAGATAAACTGTTTTTT
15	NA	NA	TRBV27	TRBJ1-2	CASSITPPQGDGYTF	TGTGCCAGCAGCATAACCCCGCCCCAGGGAGATGGCTACACCTTC
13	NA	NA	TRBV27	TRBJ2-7	CASSLELGYEQYF	TGTGCCAGCAGTTTAGAACTGGGCTACGAGCAGTACTTC
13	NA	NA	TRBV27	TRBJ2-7	CASSVGHLREQYF	TGTGCCAGCAGTGTGGGACACCTTCGTGAGCAGTACTTC
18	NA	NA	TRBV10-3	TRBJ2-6	CAISEGAGPSSGANVLTF	TGTGCCATCAGTGAAGGGGCAGGGCCAAGCTCTGGGGCCAACGTCCTGACTTTC
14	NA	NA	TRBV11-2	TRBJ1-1	CASSLEQVNTEAFF	TGTGCCAGCAGCTTGGAACAGGTGAACACTGAAGCTTTCTTT
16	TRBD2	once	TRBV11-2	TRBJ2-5	CASSLWEGPKGETQYF	TGTGCCAGCAGCTTATGGGAGGGCCCGAAGGGAGAGACCCAGTACTTC
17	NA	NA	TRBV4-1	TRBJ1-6	CASSQERVRNGNSPLHF	TGCGCCAGCAGCCAAGAGCGGGTAAGGAATGGGAATTCACCCCTCCACTTT
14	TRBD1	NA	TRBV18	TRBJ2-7	CASSPTTGHYEQYF	TGTGCCAGCTCACCGACGACAGGGCACTACGAGCAGTACTTC
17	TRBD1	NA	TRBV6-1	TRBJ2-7	CASSEWGQGALYYEQYF	TGTGCCAGCAGTGAATGGGGACAGGGGGCTTTGTACTACGAGCAGTACTTC
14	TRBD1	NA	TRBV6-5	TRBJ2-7	CASIDRARPYEQYF	TGTGCCAGCATAGACAGGGCAAGGCCCTACGAGCAGTACTTC
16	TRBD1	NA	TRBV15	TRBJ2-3	CATSRDDRGYLDTQYF	TGTGCCACCAGCAGAGATGACAGGGGATATTTGGATACGCAGTATTTT
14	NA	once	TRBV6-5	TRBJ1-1	CASTPGGSRTEAFF	TGTGCCAGCACCCCCGGTGGGAGTAGGACTGAAGCTTTCTTT
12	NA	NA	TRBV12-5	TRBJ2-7	CASGRASYEQYF	TGTGCTAGTGGCCGGGCTTCCTACGAGCAGTACTTC
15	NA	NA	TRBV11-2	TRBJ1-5	CASSSLTEYNQPQHF	TGTGCCAGCAGCTCCTTGACAGAGTACAATCAGCCCCAGCATTTT
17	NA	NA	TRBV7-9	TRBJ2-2	CASSLEAGTANTGELFF	TGTGCCAGCAGCTTAGAGGCGGGGACAGCGAACACCGGGGAGCTGTTTTTT
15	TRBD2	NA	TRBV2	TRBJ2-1	CASSPGLAEYNEQFF	TGTGCCAGCAGCCCGGGACTAGCAGAATACAATGAGCAGTTCTTC
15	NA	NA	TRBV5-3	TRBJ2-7	CASSLAAGLRDEQYF	TGTGCCAGCAGCTTGGCTGCAGGGTTGCGGGACGAGCAGTACTTC
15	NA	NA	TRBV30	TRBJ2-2	CAWSVGGVGYGELFF	TGTGCCTGGAGTGTAGGCGGGGTAGGGTACGGGGAGCTGTTTTTT
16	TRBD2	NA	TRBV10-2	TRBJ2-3	CASSVAGVTSTDTQYF	TGCGCCAGCAGTGTAGCGGGAGTGACTAGCACAGATACGCAGTATTTT
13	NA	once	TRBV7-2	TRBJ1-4	CASSSTGGEKLFF	TGTGCCAGCAGCTCCACGGGGGGAGAAAAACTGTTTTTT
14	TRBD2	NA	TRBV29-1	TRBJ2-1	CSGKREEPYNEQFF	TGCAGCGGAAAGCGGGAGGAACCCTACAATGAGCAGTTCTTC
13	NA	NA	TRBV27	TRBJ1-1	CASSLTRNTEAFF	TGTGCCAGCAGTCTCACGAGAAACACTGAAGCTTTCTTT
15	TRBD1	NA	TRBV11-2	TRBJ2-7	CASSFDRDRVGEQYF	TGTGCCAGCAGCTTCGACCGGGACAGGGTAGGCGAGCAGTACTTC